The sequence of this T cell receptor beta chain was determined in a study of tumor-infiltrating lymphocytes in primary liver carcinoma (dated by TCRdb to about 2017). Study-level background: Between late 2015 and early 2016, roughly five patients in China with histopathologically diagnosed primary liver carcinoma had surgical resection. Repertoires from technical replicates were highly reproducible, with mean shared-clone rates near 0.89 and correlation coefficients above 0.98. A total of roughly 35 specimens from 5 patients, comprising some 25 tumor regions, 5 adjacent noncancerous liver tissues and 5 peripheral blood samples, were covered by TCRbeta repertoire sequencing. Of the five patients (three men and two women, aged 30 to 69 years), four had hepatocellular carcinoma and one had combined HCC and intrahepatic cholangiocarcinoma. Each sample produced about 3.5 to 8 million productive TCRbeta reads, and read depth showed no significant difference between tissue types. The five patients had tumors staged T1-T3 N0M0, with maximum diameters ranging from roughly 4.2 to 11 cm. For each liver tumor, the study sampled five regions along with adjacent normal tissue and blood, and applied TCRbeta repertoire sequencing, expression microarrays and whole-exome sequencing.

The junction carries 15 bases between V and J, which are trimmed by 5 bases and 5 bases respectively. From its first to its last residue, the CDR3 has 13 amino acids. The DNA shown is the 39-base CDR3, in frame from base 1. The germline V gene supplies CDR1 SQVTM and CDR2 ANQGSEA. Blood RNA was extracted from unsorted whole blood with TRIzol reagent; germline DNA came from the DNeasy Blood & Tissue kit. At the time of sampling, the patients were treatment-naive and had chronic HBV infection. Before surgery, approximately 4 milliliters of peripheral blood were drawn into K2EDTA tubes. Starting from 500 to 600 ng total RNA, TCRbeta-specific cDNA was produced by reverse transcription with a constant-region primer and ProtoScript II reverse transcriptase. The TCRbeta libraries were prepared through three rounds of nested multiplex PCR following a slightly modified ARM-PCR procedure. Each of the first two PCR rounds ran for approximately 11 cycles using multiplex TRBV1-TRBV30 forward primers together with a Cbeta reverse primer. Sample barcodes and Illumina adapters were attached in a final 25-cycle PCR using Deep VentR polymerase. Amplicons of 200-500 bp were gel-purified with a QIAquick gel extraction kit before sequencing. An Illumina HiSeq 2500 was used to sequence the TCRbeta amplicons with 250-bp paired-end reads. The source study handled its data this way. To recover full CDR3 sequences, reads were quality-trimmed using Trimmomatic v0.33 and paired reads were then merged using FLASH v1.2.11. MiGEC v1.2.1b assigned V, D and J germline segments to the rearranged TCRbeta sequences. VDJtools v1.0.0 computed clonotype statistics and Shannon-Wiener diversity indices. To reduce sampling bias, subsequent analyses other than the diversity analysis used only the 250 most abundant clonotypes in each sample. The public reads were run again by TCRdb, first through fastp at Q25 and then through MiXCR, and only productive beta chains were kept. Rows are unified per CDR3 protein, each entry keeping the most common DNA and genes. TCRdb's processing, not the authors', yielded these V and J calls. In all, the sample holds some 320,000 distinct CDR3 sequences, and roughly two thirds of those were seen once. Clones ranked in the top ten supply about 9.4% of the sample.

A word on this clonotype: Its antigen is unknown. Given the absence of the conserved phenylalanine or tryptophan at the CDR3 end, a read error is likely.

What the research found in general, with its limitations: Compared with blood, tumors had a significantly larger share of the repertoire taken up by the top 250 clones (p = 0.039). With just a handful of patients in the study, the authors point out that the findings should be validated in a larger study. Repertoire overlap was higher between tumor regions (mean about 35%) than tumor-adjacent (approximately 17%) or tumor-blood (14%) pairs, consistent with antigen-driven expansion. Because only the TCR beta chain was sequenced and unpaired alpha chains were not captured, true repertoire diversity is likely underestimated. Because the samples were bulk and unsorted, CD4+ and CD8+ T cell repertoires could not be compared.

The rearranged segments are TRBV29-1 and TRBJ2-5, with no reliable assignment of the D segment. This TCR was recovered from a man aged 35-49 years with primary liver carcinoma and hepatitis B virus infection. The sequencing sample was made of peripheral blood. CDR3 reads: CSVMTSGVETQYY. The nucleotide sequence is given as TGCAGCGTTATGACGTCTGGCGTGGAGACCCAGTACTAC.